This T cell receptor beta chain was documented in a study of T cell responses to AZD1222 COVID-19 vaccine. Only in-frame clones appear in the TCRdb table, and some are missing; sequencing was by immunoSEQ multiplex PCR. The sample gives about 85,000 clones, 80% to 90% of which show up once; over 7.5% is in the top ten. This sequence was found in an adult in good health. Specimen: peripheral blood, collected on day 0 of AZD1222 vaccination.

CDR3 protein: CASSSQGKAGGPTDTQYF. In DNA form, the CDR3 reads TGCGCCAGCAGTTCCCAAGGTAAAGCGGGAGGGCCAACAGATACGCAGTATTTT. This sequence joins TRBV5-1 and TRBJ2-3; the match to TRBD2 covers 10 bases. Germline V gene data show CDR1 as SGHRS and CDR2 as YFSETQ. The CDR3 totals 18 residues. With V trimmed by 5 bases and J by 3 bases, 15 bases remained unmatched.